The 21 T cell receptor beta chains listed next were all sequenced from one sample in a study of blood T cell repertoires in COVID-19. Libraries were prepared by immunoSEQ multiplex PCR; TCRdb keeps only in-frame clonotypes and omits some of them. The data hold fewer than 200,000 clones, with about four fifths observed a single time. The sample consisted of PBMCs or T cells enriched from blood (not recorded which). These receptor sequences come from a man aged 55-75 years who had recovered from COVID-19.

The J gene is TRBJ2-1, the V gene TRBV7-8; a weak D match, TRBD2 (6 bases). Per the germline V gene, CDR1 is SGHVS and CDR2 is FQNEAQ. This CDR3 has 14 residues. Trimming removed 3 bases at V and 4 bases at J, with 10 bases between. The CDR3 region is CASSFGTQYNEQFF. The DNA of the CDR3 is TGTGCCAGCAGCTTCGGGACTCAATACAATGAGCAGTTCTTC.

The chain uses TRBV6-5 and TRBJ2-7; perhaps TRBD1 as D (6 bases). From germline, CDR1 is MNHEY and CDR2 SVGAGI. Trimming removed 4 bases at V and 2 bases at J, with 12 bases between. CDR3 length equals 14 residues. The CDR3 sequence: CASSFNRATYEQYF. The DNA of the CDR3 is TGTGCCAGCAGTTTTAACAGGGCGACCTACGAGCAGTACTTC.

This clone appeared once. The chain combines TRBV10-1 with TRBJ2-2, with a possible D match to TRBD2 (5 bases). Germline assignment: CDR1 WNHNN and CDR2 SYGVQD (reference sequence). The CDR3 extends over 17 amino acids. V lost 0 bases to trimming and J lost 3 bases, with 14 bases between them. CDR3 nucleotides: TGCGCCAGCAGTGAGTCTCCCGGGGATCGCTACACCGGGGAGCTGTTTTTT. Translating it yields CASSESPGDRYTGELFF.

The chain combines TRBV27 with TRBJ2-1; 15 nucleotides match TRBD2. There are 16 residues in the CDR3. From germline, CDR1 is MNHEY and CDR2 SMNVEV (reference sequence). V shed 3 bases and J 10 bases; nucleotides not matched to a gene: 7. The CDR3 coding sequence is TGTGCCAGCAGTTTCGGACTAGCGGGGGGGCAAGGGGAGCAGTTCTTC. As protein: CASSFGLAGGQGEQFF.

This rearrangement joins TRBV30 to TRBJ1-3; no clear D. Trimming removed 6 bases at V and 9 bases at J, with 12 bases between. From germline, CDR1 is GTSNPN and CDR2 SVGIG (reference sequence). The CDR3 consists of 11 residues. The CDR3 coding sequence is TGTGCCTGCGCACGTCGGGGCACCATATATTTT. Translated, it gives CACARRGTIYF. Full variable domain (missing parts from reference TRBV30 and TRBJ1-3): SQTIHQWPATLVQPVGSPLSLECTVEGTSNPNLYWYRQAAGRGLQLLFYSVGIGQISSEVPQNLSASRPQDRQFILSSKKLLLSDSGFYLCACARRGTIYFGEGSWLTVV.

The CDR3 protein is CASSLTGEHSGNTIYF. DNA of the CDR3: TGTGCCAGCAGCTTGACAGGGGAACACTCTGGAAACACCATATATTTT. The chain is built from TRBV5-6 and TRBJ1-3; 7 nucleotides agree with TRBD1. CDR1 is SGHDT and CDR2 is YYEEEE in the germline V gene. V shed 1 base and J 0 bases; nucleotides not matched to a gene: 4. The CDR3 consists of 16 residues. The full variable domain, completed using reference TRBV5-6 and TRBJ1-3, is DAGVTQSPTHLIKTRGQQVTLRCSPKSGHDTVSWYQQALGQGPQFIFQYYEEEERQRGNFPDRFSGHQFPNYSSELNVNALLLGDSALYLCASSLTGEHSGNTIYFGEGSWLTVV.

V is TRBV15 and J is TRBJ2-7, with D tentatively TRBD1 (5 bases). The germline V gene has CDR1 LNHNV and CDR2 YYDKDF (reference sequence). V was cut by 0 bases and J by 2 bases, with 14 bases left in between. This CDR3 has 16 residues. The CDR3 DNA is TGTGCCACCAGCAGAGATGGGGCTCTTCTGACCTACGAGCAGTACTTC. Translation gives CATSRDGALLTYEQYF.

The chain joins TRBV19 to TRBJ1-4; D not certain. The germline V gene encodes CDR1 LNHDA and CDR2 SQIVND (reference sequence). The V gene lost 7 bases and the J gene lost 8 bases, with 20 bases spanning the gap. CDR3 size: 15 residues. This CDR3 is CASTPPGFRGEKLFF. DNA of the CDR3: TGTGCCAGTACCCCGCCGGGGTTCCGGGGAGAAAAACTGTTTTTT.

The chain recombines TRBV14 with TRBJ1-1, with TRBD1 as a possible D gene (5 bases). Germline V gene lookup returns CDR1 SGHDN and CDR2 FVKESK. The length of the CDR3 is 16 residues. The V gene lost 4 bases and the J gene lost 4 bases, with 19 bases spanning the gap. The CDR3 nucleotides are TGTGCCAGCAGCCCCATTCTAGGGAGGGGAGGCACTGAAGCTTTCTTT. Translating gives CASSPILGRGGTEAFF.

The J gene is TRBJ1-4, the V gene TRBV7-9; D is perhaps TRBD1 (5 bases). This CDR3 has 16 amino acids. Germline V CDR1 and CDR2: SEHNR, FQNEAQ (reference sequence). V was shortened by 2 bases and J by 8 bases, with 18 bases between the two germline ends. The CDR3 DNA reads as TGTGCCAGCAGCTTAACCTTCGGGCAGGGAAAGGAAAAACTGTTTTTT. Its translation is CASSLTFGQGKEKLFF. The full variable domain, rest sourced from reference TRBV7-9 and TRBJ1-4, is DTGVSQNPRHKITKRGQNVTFRCDPISEHNRLYWYRQTLGQGPEFLTYFQNEAQLEKSRLLSDRFSAERPKGSFSTLEIQRTEQGDSAMYLCASSLTFGQGKEKLFFGSGTQLSVL.

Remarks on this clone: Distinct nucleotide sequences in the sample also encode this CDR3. The CDR3 here is CASSVVAGGTGELFF. For the CDR3, the DNA is TGTGCCAGCAGCGTAGTTGCGGGGGGCACCGGGGAGCTGTTTTTT. V is TRBV9 and J is TRBJ2-2, with TRBD2 identical over 8 bases. Germline trimming cut 0 bases from V and 4 bases from J; bases unmatched to any gene: 2. Per germline, CDR1 SGDLS and CDR2 YYNGEE. The CDR3 is 15 residues long.

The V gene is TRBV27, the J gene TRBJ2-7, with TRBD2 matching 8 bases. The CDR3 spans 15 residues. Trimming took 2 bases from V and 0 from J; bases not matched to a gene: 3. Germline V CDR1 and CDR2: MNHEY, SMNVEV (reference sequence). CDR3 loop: CASSLGLAGSYEQYF. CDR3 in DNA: TGTGCCAGCAGTTTAGGCCTAGCGGGCTCCTACGAGCAGTACTTC.

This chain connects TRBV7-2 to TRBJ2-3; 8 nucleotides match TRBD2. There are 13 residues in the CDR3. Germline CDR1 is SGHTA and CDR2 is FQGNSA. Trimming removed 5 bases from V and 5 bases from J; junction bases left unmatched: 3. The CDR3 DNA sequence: TGTGCCAGCAGCCGACGGGAGGGAGATACGCAGTATTTT. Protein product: CASSRREGDTQYF.

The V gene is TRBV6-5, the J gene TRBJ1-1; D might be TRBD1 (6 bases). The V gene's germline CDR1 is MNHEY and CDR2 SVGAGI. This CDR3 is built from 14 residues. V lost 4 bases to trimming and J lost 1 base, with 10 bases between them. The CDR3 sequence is CASSSETGNTEAFF. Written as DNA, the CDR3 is TGTGCCAGCAGTTCTGAGACAGGGAACACTGAAGCTTTCTTT.

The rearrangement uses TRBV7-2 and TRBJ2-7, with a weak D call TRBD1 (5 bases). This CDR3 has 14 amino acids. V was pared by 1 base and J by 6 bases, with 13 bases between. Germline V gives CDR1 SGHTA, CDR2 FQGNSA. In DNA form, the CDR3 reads TGTGCCAGCAGCTTAGATCCAGGGTTTAGCGAGCAGTACTTC. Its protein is CASSLDPGFSEQYF.

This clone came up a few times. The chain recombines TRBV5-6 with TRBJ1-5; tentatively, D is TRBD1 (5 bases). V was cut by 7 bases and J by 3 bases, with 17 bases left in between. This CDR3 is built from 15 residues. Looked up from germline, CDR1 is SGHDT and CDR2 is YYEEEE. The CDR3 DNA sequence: TGTGCCAGCTCCCAAAGGGGTAGCTTCAATCAGCCCCAGCATTTT. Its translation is CASSQRGSFNQPQHF.

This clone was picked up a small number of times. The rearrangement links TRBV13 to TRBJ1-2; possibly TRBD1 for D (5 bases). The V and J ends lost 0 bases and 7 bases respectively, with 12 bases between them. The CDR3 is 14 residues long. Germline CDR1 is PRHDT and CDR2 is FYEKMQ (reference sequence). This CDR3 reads CASSLGKGLTGYTF. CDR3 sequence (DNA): TGTGCCAGCAGCTTAGGGAAGGGACTAACTGGCTACACCTTC.

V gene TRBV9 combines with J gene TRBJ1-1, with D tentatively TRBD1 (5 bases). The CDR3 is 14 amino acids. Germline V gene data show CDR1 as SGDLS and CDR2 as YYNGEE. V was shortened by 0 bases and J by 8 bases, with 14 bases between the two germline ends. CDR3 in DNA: TGTGCCAGCAGCGTAGTATCAGGGCTGGGGGAAGCTTTCTTT. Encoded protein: CASSVVSGLGEAFF.

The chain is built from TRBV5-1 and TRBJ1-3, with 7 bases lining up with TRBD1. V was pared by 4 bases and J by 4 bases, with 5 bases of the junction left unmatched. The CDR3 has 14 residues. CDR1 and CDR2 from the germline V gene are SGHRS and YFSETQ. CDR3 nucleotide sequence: TGCGCCAGCAGCCCGAGGGGGCCGGGAAACACCATATATTTT. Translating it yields CASSPRGPGNTIYF.

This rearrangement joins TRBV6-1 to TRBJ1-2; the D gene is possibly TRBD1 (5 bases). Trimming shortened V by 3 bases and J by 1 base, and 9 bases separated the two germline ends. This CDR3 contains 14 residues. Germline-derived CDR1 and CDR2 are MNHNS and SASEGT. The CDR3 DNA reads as TGTGCCAGCAGTGAGGGGGGACGTAACTATGGCTACACCTTC. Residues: CASSEGGRNYGYTF.

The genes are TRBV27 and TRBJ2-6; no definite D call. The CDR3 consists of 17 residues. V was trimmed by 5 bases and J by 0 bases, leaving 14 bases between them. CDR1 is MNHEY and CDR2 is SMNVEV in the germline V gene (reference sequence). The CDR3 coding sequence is TGTGCCAGCAGTAGCGCGGCCGCTAACTCTGGGGCCAACGTCCTGACTTTC. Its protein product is CASSSAAANSGANVLTF.